One and the same sample provided the 17 T cell receptor beta chains below, sequenced in a study of blood T cell repertoires in COVID-19. Clones were sequenced by immunoSEQ multiplex PCR, and TCRdb holds only the in-frame ones, with some missing. The sample yields some 200,000 clones, over 75% seen once. The specimen was PBMCs or T cells enriched from blood (not recorded which). Receptor source: a woman aged 18-35 years in a cohort exposed to, infected with or recovered from COVID-19 (not recorded which).

This clone was counted a few times. The chain employs TRBV19 and TRBJ1-6, with TRBD1 as a possible D gene (6 bases). V shed 0 bases and J shed 8 bases, with 11 bases lying between them. Germline assignment: CDR1 LNHDA and CDR2 SQIVND (reference sequence). The CDR3 covers 15 residues. The CDR3 loop is CASSIEAGDYSPLHF. CDR3 DNA sequence: TGTGCCAGTAGTATAGAGGCAGGGGATTATTCACCCCTCCACTTT.

This clone came up once. The chain carries TRBV28 and TRBJ1-4, with 9 positions matching TRBD1. Per germline, CDR1 MDHEN and CDR2 SYDVKM. The CDR3 sequence is 15 residues long. V shed 5 bases and J 8 bases; nucleotides not matched to a gene: 9. CDR3: CASSPPQGAKEKLFF. The CDR3 DNA reads TGTGCCAGCAGTCCACCACAGGGGGCGAAAGAAAAACTGTTTTTT.

The chain carries TRBV18 and TRBJ2-3; D may be TRBD2 (5 bases). This CDR3 has 14 residues. The germline V and J ends were trimmed by 6 bases and 1 base, with 11 bases remaining between them. Per the germline V gene, CDR1 is KGHSH and CDR2 is LQKENI. The CDR3 region is CASSPTEGTDTQYF. CDR3 bases: TGTGCCAGCTCCCCGACGGAGGGCACAGATACGCAGTATTTT. Together with reference TRBV18 and TRBJ2-3, the CDR3 gives the full variable domain: NAGVMQNPRHLVRRRGQEARLRCSPMKGHSHVYWYRQLPEEGLKFMVYLQKENIIDESGMPKERFSAEFPKEGPSILRIQQVVRGDSAAYFCASSPTEGTDTQYFGPGTRLTVL.

The chain combines TRBV6-1 with TRBJ2-1; no clear D gene. Per the germline V gene, CDR1 is MNHNS and CDR2 is SASEGT. The CDR3 has 14 amino acids. V shed 1 base and J shed 4 bases, with 8 bases lying between them. CDR3 region: CASSEVAGYNEQFF. CDR3 in DNA: TGTGCCAGCAGTGAAGTGGCAGGATACAATGAGCAGTTCTTC.

The chain carries TRBV7-8 and TRBJ2-7, with a possible D match to TRBD2 (5 bases). The CDR3 runs 16 residues. Trimming pared 5 bases from V and 1 base from J, leaving 18 bases between. Germline V lookup: CDR1 SGHVS, CDR2 FQNEAQ. The CDR3: CASSPPGVTSSYEQYF. The CDR3 DNA reads as TGTGCCAGCAGCCCCCCCGGGGTGACCTCATCCTACGAGCAGTACTTC.

The chain uses TRBV19 and TRBJ2-7; 9 nucleotides match TRBD1. Trimming at V came to 5 bases and at J to 4 bases, leaving 6 bases not matched to a gene. Germline loops: CDR1 LNHDA, CDR2 SQIVND (reference sequence). The CDR3 is 14 amino acids. The CDR3 loop reads CASSGGQGPYEQYF. CDR3 coding DNA: TGTGCCAGTAGTGGTGGACAGGGGCCGTACGAGCAGTACTTC.

The chain uses TRBV19 and TRBJ1-1; 7 bases align to TRBD1. Trimming removed 5 bases from V and 0 bases from J; junction bases left unmatched: 6. Germline V gene lookup returns CDR1 LNHDA and CDR2 SQIVND (reference sequence). The CDR3 is made up of 15 amino acids. CDR3 in amino acids: CASSLQGDLNTEAFF. DNA of the CDR3: TGTGCCAGTAGTCTCCAGGGGGACCTGAACACTGAAGCTTTCTTT.

The chain's CDR3 is CASSVTFSGSTDTQYF. As DNA, the CDR3 is TGTGCCAGCAGCGTAACCTTTAGCGGGAGTACAGATACGCAGTATTTT. The chain uses TRBV9 and TRBJ2-3, with TRBD2 matching 9 bases. From germline, CDR1 is SGDLS and CDR2 YYNGEE. With 1 base clipped from V and 3 bases from J, the junction kept 6 bases outside the gene matches. The CDR3 covers 16 residues.

The rearrangement joins TRBV9 to TRBJ1-1; 9 nucleotides agree with TRBD1. The CDR3 is made up of 17 amino acids. V shed 4 bases, J shed 0 bases, and the junction held 10 bases outside the gene matches. Germline values: CDR1 SGDLS, CDR2 YYNGEE. The CDR3 spells CASSLRPGTGMNTEAFF. CDR3 DNA: TGTGCCAGCAGCCTACGTCCCGGGACAGGGATGAACACTGAAGCTTTCTTT.

The chain couples TRBV9 to TRBJ2-1, with unresolved D. Germline V gene sequence: CDR1 SGDLS, CDR2 YYNGEE. The CDR3 is made up of 13 amino acids. Trimming stripped 0 bases from V and 6 bases from J, with 7 bases between. For the CDR3, the DNA is TGTGCCAGCAGCGTAGCTACCGTCAATGAGCAGTTCTTC. Translation: CASSVATVNEQFF.

The chain couples TRBV15 to TRBJ1-6, with D unclear. V was pared by 5 bases and J by 7 bases, with 9 bases between. Germline assignment: CDR1 LNHNV and CDR2 YYDKDF (reference sequence). This CDR3 region has 13 residues. This CDR3 reads CATSEGLNSPLHF. The CDR3 DNA follows: TGTGCCACCAGCGAGGGCCTAAATTCACCCCTCCACTTT.

V gene TRBV4-1 combines with J gene TRBJ2-5; 13 positions agree with TRBD2. This CDR3 region has 16 residues. Per germline, CDR1 MGHRA and CDR2 YSYEKL. J lost 5 bases, V lost 3 bases, and 6 bases had no gene match. CDR3 region: CASSHPGTSGIETQYF. Written as DNA, the CDR3 is TGCGCCAGCAGCCACCCAGGGACTAGCGGGATCGAGACCCAGTACTTC.

The CDR3 DNA sequence: TGTGCCAGTAGTACGGCGGGGGGATCGGGTCAGCCCCAGCATTTT. Its protein is CASSTAGGSGQPQHF. This sequence joins TRBV19 and TRBJ1-5; D might be TRBD1 (5 bases). CDR3 size: 15 residues. Trimming pared 4 bases from V and 6 bases from J, leaving 16 bases between. Germline V gives CDR1 LNHDA, CDR2 SQIVND (reference sequence).

The genes are TRBV5-1 and TRBJ1-1, with D tentatively TRBD1 (6 bases). From germline, CDR1 is SGHRS and CDR2 YFSETQ. This CDR3 is 14 amino acids long. The V and J ends lost 1 base and 2 bases respectively, with 9 bases between them. DNA of the CDR3: TGCGCCAGCAGCTTGTGGACAGCTAACACTGAAGCTTTCTTT. It translates to CASSLWTANTEAFF.

V usage is TRBV7-2 and J usage is TRBJ1-3, with D unresolved. Looked up from germline, CDR1 is SGHTA and CDR2 is FQGNSA. This CDR3 has 15 residues. V shed 2 bases and J shed 0 bases, with 8 bases lying between them. CDR3 DNA sequence: TGTGCCAGCAGCTTACAGGCGAGCTCTGGAAACACCATATATTTT. This gives the protein CASSLQASSGNTIYF.

V gene TRBV9 combines with J gene TRBJ2-5; 10 positions match TRBD2. V lost 0 bases, J lost 5 bases, and 10 bases stayed unmatched. The CDR3 is made up of 17 amino acids. The germline V gene has CDR1 SGDLS and CDR2 YYNGEE. The CDR3 coding sequence is TGTGCCAGCAGCGTAGGTCAGCGGGGGGGAGGTTGGGAGACCCAGTACTTC. This gives the protein CASSVGQRGGGWETQYF.

This clone was observed once. The rearrangement links TRBV30 to TRBJ1-5, with D hard to call. The CDR3 is 14 residues long. Germline-derived CDR1 and CDR2 are GTSNPN and SVGIG (reference sequence). Trimming removed 0 bases from V and 0 bases from J, with 6 bases in between. The CDR3 nucleotides read TGTGCCTGGAGTGTACAAGATAGCAATCAGCCCCAGCATTTT. Translation gives CAWSVQDSNQPQHF.